This T cell receptor (beta chain) is from a study of memory CD4+ T cells and cytomegalovirus serostatus. Study background: Donors were healthy Belgian adults, several CMV seropositive and about 24 seronegative. Study-wide points: The CMV-associated TCR signature appears largely within the CD4+ memory repertoire. Of 164 reported CMV TCRbeta sequences, about 70 were found in memory CD4+ repertoires.

Single viable CD3+CD4+CD8-CD45RO+ cells were sorted as the memory CD4+ T cells. Total CD4+ T cells were enriched by CD4 positive selection. The data were produced by immunoSEQ multiplex PCR, yet TCRdb's version contains in-frame clones alone and is incomplete. The table records over 50,000 clones, roughly four fifths of them present only once. Note on this clone: The antigen is undetermined.

The CDR3 has 16 residues. The V gene's germline CDR1 is LNHDA and CDR2 SQIVND (reference sequence). Trimming took off 8 bases at V and 4 bases at J, with 21 bases between the two ends. V gene TRBV19 combines with J gene TRBJ2-1, with D possibly matching TRBD2 (5 bases). The sequence was collected from an adult in good health and CMV-seronegative. The sequenced sample consisted of memory CD4+ T cells from blood. The CDR3 DNA follows: TGTGCCAGTTTGCCCTCCGGACTGCCTTTATACAATGAGCAGTTCTTC. Its translation is CASLPSGLPLYNEQFF.